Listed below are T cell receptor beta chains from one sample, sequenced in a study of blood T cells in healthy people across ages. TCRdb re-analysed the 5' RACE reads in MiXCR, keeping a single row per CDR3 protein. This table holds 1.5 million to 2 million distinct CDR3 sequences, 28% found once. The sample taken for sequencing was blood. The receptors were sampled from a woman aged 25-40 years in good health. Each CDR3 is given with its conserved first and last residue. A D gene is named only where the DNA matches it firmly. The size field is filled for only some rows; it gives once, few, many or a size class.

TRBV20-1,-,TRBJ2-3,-,TGCAGTGCCCCCCTGGGGGCTACGCAGTATTTT,CSAPLGATQYF
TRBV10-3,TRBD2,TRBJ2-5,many,TGTGCCATCAGACGGCGGGGGGTAGGGGAGACCCAGTACTTC,CAIRRRGVGETQYF
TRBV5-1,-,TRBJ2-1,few,TGCGCCAACAGGGCCCAGGGACCCTCATCCTACAATGAGCAGTTCTTC,CANRAQGPSSYNEQFF
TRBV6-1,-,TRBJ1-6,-,TGTGCCACCGACAGATCTAGCTCCTATAATTCACCCCTCCACTTT,CATDRSSSYNSPLHF
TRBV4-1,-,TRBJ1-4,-,TGCGCCAGCAGCCAAGTCACAGGCAATGAAAAACTGTTTTTT,CASSQVTGNEKLFF
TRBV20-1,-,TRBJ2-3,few,TGCAGTGCTAGGGTCGTCCCAGATACGCAGTATTTT,CSARVVPDTQYF
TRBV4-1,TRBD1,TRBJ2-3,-,TGCGCCAGCAGCCAAGGCCCAGGGGGACCCAACACAGATACGCAGTATTTT,CASSQGPGGPNTDTQYF
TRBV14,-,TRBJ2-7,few,TGTGCCAGCAGTGTGGGACCGTTACGCTCCTACGAGCAGTACTTC,CASSVGPLRSYEQYF
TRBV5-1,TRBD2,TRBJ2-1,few,TGCGCCAGCAGCTTGAGGTCTAGCGGGTACAATGAGCAGTTCTTC,CASSLRSSGYNEQFF
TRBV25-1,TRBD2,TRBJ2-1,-,TGTGCCAGCAGTGCGACTAGCGGGATCGACAATGAGCAGTTCTTC,CASSATSGIDNEQFF
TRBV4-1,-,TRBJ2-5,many,TGCGCCAGCAGCCAAATACCAGAGGAGACCCAGTACTTC,CASSQIPEETQYF
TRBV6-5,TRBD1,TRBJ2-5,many,TGTGCCAGCAGTTACGGACAGGGGGAAGAGACCCAGTACTTC,CASSYGQGEETQYF
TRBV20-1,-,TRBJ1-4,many,TGCAGTGCTAGACAGGGAATGAGGGAAAAACTGTTTTTT,CSARQGMREKLFF
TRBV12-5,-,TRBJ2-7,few,TGTGCTAGTGGTTTGGGAGGGCAGGACGAGCAGTACTTC,CASGLGGQDEQYF
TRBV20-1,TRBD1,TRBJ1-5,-,TGCAGTGCTGGGACAGTTCAGCCCCAGCATTTT,CSAGTVQPQHF
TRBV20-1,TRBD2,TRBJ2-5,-,TGCAGTGCCTCGACTAGCGGGGGGATGCAAGAGACCCAGTACTTC,CSASTSGGMQETQYF
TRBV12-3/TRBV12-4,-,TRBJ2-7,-,TGTGCCAGCAGTCGGGCGGCAGTGACCTACGAGCAGTACTTC,CASSRAAVTYEQYF